Shown below are 9 T cell receptor beta chains from a single sample sequenced in a study of CD8+ T cells in alopecia areata. After isolation, RNA underwent reverse transcription to generate cDNA as the sequencing template. Repertoires were generated with immunoSEQ multiplex PCR, while TCRdb's copy carries only in-frame clones and drops some. The sample has 70,000 or so clones; 29% are singletons. Treatment: oral pan-JAK inhibitor, 5-10 mg twice daily. The sample in question was CD8+ T cells sorted from blood, obtained at week 4, from a patient treated with tofacitinib. Receptors were obtained from a human donor with alopecia areata.

This clone was observed a few times. This chain uses TRBV27 with TRBJ1-1; a weak D match, TRBD1 (5 bases). V was shortened by 7 bases and J by 4 bases, with 16 bases between the two germline ends. Germline V lookup: CDR1 MNHEY, CDR2 SMNVEV (reference sequence). This CDR3 is 14 amino acids long. CDR3 nucleotides: TGTGCCAGCACCCTGGGACCGCAGGCCACTGAAGCTTTCTTT. Amino acid sequence: CASTLGPQATEAFF.

The chain carries TRBV7-9 and TRBJ2-7, with 15 bases matching TRBD2. Looked up from germline, CDR1 is SEHNR and CDR2 is FQNEAQ (reference sequence). The junction had 0 bases not matched to a gene; V was cut back by 5 bases and J by 4 bases. The CDR3 runs to 14 residues. The CDR3 DNA reads as TGTGCCAGCAGCGGGACTAGCGGGAGGTACGAGCAGTACTTC. Translation gives CASSGTSGRYEQYF.

This clone was observed a handful of times. This rearrangement joins TRBV29-1 to TRBJ2-7, with 8 bases identical to TRBD1. This CDR3 is 16 amino acids long. With V trimmed by 5 bases and J by 3 bases, 15 bases remained unmatched. Germline V gives CDR1 SQVTM, CDR2 ANQGSEA. CDR3 bases: TGCAGCGTTTACAATGCGACAGGGGCGGGCTACTACGAGCAGTACTTC. Its protein is CSVYNATGAGYYEQYF.

The chain recombines TRBV29-1 with TRBJ2-1, with unresolved D. The CDR3 runs to 12 residues. Germline CDR1 and CDR2: SQVTM and ANQGSEA. V was cut by 2 bases and J by 10 bases, with 12 bases left in between. The CDR3 loop reads CSVEIGLSEQFF. CDR3 DNA: TGCAGCGTTGAAATCGGCTTGAGCGAGCAGTTCTTC.

This clone was counted a few times. The chain carries TRBV29-1 and TRBJ2-1; the match to TRBD1 covers 7 bases. The V and J ends lost 6 bases and 12 bases, in that order; junction bases with no gene match: 5. The CDR3 runs 10 residues. From germline, CDR1 is SQVTM and CDR2 ANQGSEA. The CDR3 sequence: CSVPGQAQFF. The CDR3 DNA reads as TGCAGCGTACCAGGACAGGCGCAGTTCTTC.

This clone was picked up one time. V is TRBV2 and J is TRBJ2-7; 9 positions match TRBD1. Unmatched junction bases numbered 11, after V lost 6 bases and J lost 5 bases. The germline CDR1 and CDR2 sequences are SNHLY and FYNNEI. The CDR3 loop spans 15 amino acids. CDR3 sequence (DNA): TGTGCCAGCAGGCCTACAGGGGGCGCGGCGGACGAGCAGTACTTC. This translates into CASRPTGGAADEQYF.

CDR3 coding DNA: TGTGCCAGCAGTGAACTAGCATACTACGAGCAGTACTTC. Translating gives CASSELAYYEQYF. The gene calls are TRBV25-1 and TRBJ2-7, with D possibly matching TRBD2 (5 bases). The CDR3 runs to 13 residues. Per the germline V gene, CDR1 is MGHDK and CDR2 is SYGVNS. Trimming took off 2 bases at V and 3 bases at J, with 8 bases between the two ends.

In this sample, this clone turned up a few times. CDR3 loop: CSVWGQNYGYTF. The CDR3 coding sequence is TGCAGCGTGTGGGGACAGAACTATGGCTACACCTTC. This chain connects TRBV29-1 to TRBJ1-2, with TRBD1 identical over 7 bases. Germline-derived CDR1 and CDR2 are SQVTM and ANQGSEA. Trimming cost V 6 bases and J 2 bases; bases outside gene matches: 3. There are 12 residues in the CDR3.

There are a few counts of this clone. In DNA, the CDR3 is TGCGCCAGCAGCCATGTAGCGGGAGGAGAGACCCAGTACTTC. This encodes CASSHVAGGETQYF. This chain links TRBV4-1 with TRBJ2-5; the match to TRBD2 covers 10 bases. The CDR3 loop spans 14 amino acids. Looked up from germline, CDR1 is MGHRA and CDR2 is YSYEKL. The V and J ends lost 3 bases and 4 bases, in that order; junction bases with no gene match: 2.